The TCR beta chain described here comes from a study of T cell responses to AZD1222 COVID-19 vaccine (dated by TCRdb to the early 2020s). Regarding the research as a whole: AZD1222 recipients with second doses at about 4 weeks or about 12 weeks were pooled, because spike-specific TCR depth and breadth did not differ between schedules. A total of over 230 trial participants underwent TCR sequencing, of whom around 200 received two doses of AZD1222 and some 26 received two doses of the MenACWY control vaccine. Trial participants were enrolled by age into subgroups of 18-55, 56-69 and 70-plus years, and about 150, 27 and 61 TCR-sequenced participants, respectively, were included in these subgroups.

In light of the paper, this sample's time point label describes: baseline before first vaccination. Vaccinee samples came from UK trials COV001 and COV002, including a single-blind randomized controlled phase 2/3 trial of AZD1222 (ChAdOx1 nCoV-19) in healthy adults. For TCRbeta chain sequencing, PBMC samples from trial participants were taken at day 0 and at day 28 after the second dose. The CDR3 regions of human TCRbeta chains were analyzed by immunosequencing. Per the original workflow: Repertoire TCRs were checked for matches against a reference library of SARS-CoV-2-specific TCRs that had been generated using the MIRA antigen-specificity platform. Breadth was defined as the fraction of unique TCRs that were SARS-CoV-2-associated. Depth was defined as the fraction of total T cells that were SARS-CoV-2-associated. Each spike-specific TCR was assigned to its reactive spike region and to a CD4 or CD8 class using the MIRA data. Log10-transformed breadth and depth values were compared by one-way ANOVA with Sidak's multiple comparisons tests. TCRdb took over this immuneACCESS table, retaining in-frame rearrangements with V and J assigned. Such tables are incomplete; in checked studies, under half of the missing clones stem from an unresolved V gene, and the remainder is unexplained. Clone size and the V and J calls come from that table; the DNA yielded D and trimming. Within this sample are 95,000 to 150,000 clones, with 70% to 85% of them counted one time only. The ten largest clonotypes hold over 5% of the sample.

This clone was seen more than once but under ten times. Its antigen is unknown. No base quality information exists; no much larger clone differs at one position. The CDR3 has 14 amino acids, counting the end cysteine and phenylalanine. The retained sequence is limited to the CDR3, 42 bases, with the frame set at the first base. Relative to germline, V is 1 base shorter and J is 9 bases shorter, with 10 bases between their ends. From the germline V gene (reference sequence), CDR1 is LGHDT and CDR2 is YNNKEL. What the authors observed across the whole study: CD4 TCRs associated with the vaccine covered the entire spike protein, and the dominant responses were in regions 160-218 and 743-854. Reportedly, close to half of the unique spike-specific TCRs recognized epitopes lying outside the regions that are mutated in the B.1.351 and B.1.1.7 variants. Most participants were white British and females outnumbered males, and the authors suggested that clonal diversity may have been underestimated. No day 14 peak-response samples were available, so repertoires were characterized only after the peak T cell response. Only five to seven AZD1222 recipients were SARS-CoV-2 seropositive at baseline, limiting conclusions about previously exposed vaccinees. A significant rise in spike-specific TCR breadth and depth was observed after two AZD1222 doses relative to day 0 and relative to MenACWY recipients. The 56-69-year group was small, and its depth increase did not reach significance, likely because of low power.

The sequence was obtained from an adult in good health. The receptor chain draws on TRBV3-1 (or the pseudogene TRBV3-2) and TRBJ1-6, with TRBD1 as a weak D call on 5 bases. The input for sequencing was peripheral blood, taken on day 0 of AZD1222 vaccination. CDR3 reads: CASSQGGGVSPLHF. The bases read TGTGCCAGCAGCCAAGGTGGGGGGGTTTCACCCCTCCACTTT.